A single sample is the source of the 16 T cell receptor beta chains below, sequenced in a study of T-cell memory formation after mild COVID-19. TCRdb processed the 5' RACE reads anew with MiXCR; each CDR3 protein has one entry. The sample holds about 190,000 distinct CDR3 sequences, around 16% seen once. The sequenced sample was PBMCs or a T cell subset sorted from them (not recorded which). Source of these receptors: an adult woman who had mild COVID-19 (a few samples of this study predate the infection). Cell type and time point are not known.

This clonotype was picked up a small number of times. J is TRBJ1-1 and V is TRBV5-1; 10 nucleotides line up with TRBD1. V lost 1 base, J lost 5 bases, and 5 bases stayed unmatched. The CDR3 is made up of 15 amino acids. Germline-derived CDR1 and CDR2 are SGHRS and YFSETQ. Here the CDR3 reads CASSLFGQGDTEAFF. The DNA for the CDR3 is TGCGCCAGCAGCTTGTTTGGACAGGGGGATACTGAAGCTTTCTTT.

The chain recombines TRBV2 with TRBJ1-5; D possibly corresponds to TRBD1 (6 bases). There are 16 residues in the CDR3. CDR1 is SNHLY and CDR2 is FYNNEI in the germline V gene. Deletions cut 4 bases from V and 3 bases from J, with 16 bases between. CDR3 sequence: CASSVQGLGLNQPQHF. CDR3 DNA: TGTGCCAGCAGTGTCCAGGGGCTCGGACTCAATCAGCCCCAGCATTTT.

This chain uses TRBV5-1 with TRBJ1-2, with D perhaps TRBD1 (6 bases). There are 13 residues in the CDR3. Germline loops: CDR1 SGHRS, CDR2 YFSETQ. V was trimmed by 7 bases and J by 2 bases, leaving 12 bases between them. CDR3 sequence (DNA): TGCGCCAGCCGCTGGGACACCAACTATGGCTACACCTTC. Its protein is CASRWDTNYGYTF.

This clonotype was detected only a few times. The chain uses TRBV5-1 and TRBJ2-1; 13 bases align to TRBD2. J lost 2 bases, V lost 0 bases, and 5 bases had no gene match. The germline V gene has CDR1 SGHRS and CDR2 YFSETQ. The CDR3 loop spans 18 amino acids. This CDR3 is CASSLATSGGAAYNEQFF. The CDR3 DNA reads as TGCGCCAGCAGCTTGGCTACTAGCGGGGGGGCTGCCTACAATGAGCAGTTCTTC. Full variable domain (outside the CDR3, taken from reference TRBV5-1 and TRBJ2-1): KAGVTQTPRYLIKTRGQQVTLSCSPISGHRSVSWYQQTPGQGLQFLFEYFSETQRNKGNFPGRFSGRQFSNSRSEMNVSTLELGDSALYLCASSLATSGGAAYNEQFFGPGTRLTVL.

The V gene is TRBV20-1, the J gene TRBJ2-3; D tentatively fits TRBD1 or TRBD2 (5 bases each). The V gene lost 6 bases and the J gene lost 0 bases, with 16 bases spanning the gap. Germline-derived CDR1 and CDR2 are DFQATT and SNEGSKA (reference sequence). The CDR3 spans 15 residues. CDR3 DNA sequence: TGCAGTGCACTAGGGGCCAGGGTCAGCACAGATACGCAGTATTTT. This encodes CSALGARVSTDTQYF.

V is TRBV19 and J is TRBJ2-3, with D possibly being TRBD1 (6 bases). Germline assignment: CDR1 LNHDA and CDR2 SQIVND (reference sequence). Trimming cost V 6 bases and J 7 bases, with 11 bases left between them. This CDR3 has 12 residues. DNA of the CDR3: TGTGCCAGTAGCTCCAGGGGATATACGCAGTATTTT. Its translation: CASSSRGYTQYF.

This chain links TRBV18 with TRBJ1-1; D remains ambiguous. V was shortened by 2 bases and J by 1 base, with 8 bases between the two germline ends. The CDR3 is 14 amino acids. From germline, CDR1 is KGHSH and CDR2 LQKENI. Written as DNA, the CDR3 is TGTGCCAGCTCACCAGGGAAGGAGAACACTGAAGCTTTCTTT. Protein: CASSPGKENTEAFF.

V and J are TRBV20-1 and TRBJ2-5, with 15 bases matching TRBD2. In germline, CDR1 is DFQATT, CDR2 SNEGSKA (reference sequence). V lost 0 bases and J lost 0; bases outside the gene matches: 11. The CDR3 contains 20 residues. For the CDR3, the DNA is TGCAGTGCTAGAGATCCCCTTGGACTAGCGGGAGGGTCGAACCAAGAGACCCAGTACTTC. Protein product: CSARDPLGLAGGSNQETQYF.

This clonotype was found a few times. This chain connects TRBV9 to TRBJ2-7; no clear D gene. CDR1 and CDR2 (germline): SGDLS, YYNGEE. The CDR3 spans 14 residues. Trimming removed 0 bases at V and 0 bases at J, with 7 bases between. Here the CDR3 reads CASSVGDNSYEQYF. In nucleotides, the CDR3 is TGTGCCAGCAGCGTAGGAGACAACTCCTACGAGCAGTACTTC.

The V and J genes are TRBV7-8 and TRBJ1-1; D not certain. Germline CDR1 is SGHVS and CDR2 is FQNEAQ. Trimming removed 5 bases at V and 0 bases at J, with 16 bases between. CDR3 length equals 16 residues. The CDR3: CASSPRRTALNTEAFF. For the CDR3, the DNA is TGTGCCAGCAGCCCCCGTCGGACGGCCCTGAACACTGAAGCTTTCTTT.

The rearrangement joins TRBV24-1 to TRBJ2-7; possible D gene TRBD2, 6 bases. CDR1 and CDR2 from the germline V gene are KGHDR and SFDVKD. V shed 3 bases and J shed 9 bases, with 29 bases lying between them. This CDR3 has 18 residues. The chain's CDR3 is CATSDPGFDWRRGRGQYF. DNA of the CDR3: TGTGCCACCAGTGATCCCGGATTCGACTGGCGGCGCGGGCGGGGGCAGTACTTC.

A few counts support this clonotype. The rearrangement joins TRBV5-1 to TRBJ2-1; TRBD1 matches at 11 bases. The CDR3 has 18 amino acids. Germline-derived CDR1 and CDR2 are SGHRS and YFSETQ. The V gene end was trimmed by 6 bases and the J gene end by 0 bases; junction bases not matched to a gene: 11. The CDR3 reads CASTGWTGGDSSYNEQFF. CDR3 coding DNA: TGCGCCAGCACGGGGTGGACAGGGGGCGATAGCTCCTACAATGAGCAGTTCTTC. Complete variable domain (other parts from reference TRBV5-1 and TRBJ2-1): KAGVTQTPRYLIKTRGQQVTLSCSPISGHRSVSWYQQTPGQGLQFLFEYFSETQRNKGNFPGRFSGRQFSNSRSEMNVSTLELGDSALYLCASTGWTGGDSSYNEQFFGPGTRLTVL.

In this sample, this clonotype turned up a few times. The chain has TRBV29-1 and TRBJ2-1, with 11 positions matching TRBD2. CDR3 length equals 11 residues. The germline gives CDR1 SQVTM, CDR2 ANQGSEA. Trimming at V came to 6 bases and at J to 10 bases, leaving 2 bases not matched to a gene. The CDR3 bases are TGCAGCGTGAGGACTAGCGGGGAGCAGTTCTTC. Residues: CSVRTSGEQFF.

This clonotype was seen at least ten times. This chain links TRBV6-5 with TRBJ1-1, with D tentatively TRBD1 (6 bases). Trimming pared 0 bases from V and 6 bases from J, leaving 11 bases between. This CDR3 contains 14 residues. Germline assignment: CDR1 MNHEY and CDR2 SVGAGI. The CDR3 spells CASSYSGAGSEAFF. CDR3 DNA: TGTGCCAGCAGTTACTCGGGGGCTGGTTCTGAAGCTTTCTTT.

The chain links TRBV5-1 to TRBJ2-1; a weak D match, TRBD1 (6 bases). CDR3 size: 12 residues. CDR1 and CDR2 from the germline V gene are SGHRS and YFSETQ. Trimming cost V 4 bases and J 7 bases, with 9 bases left between them. Written as DNA, the CDR3 is TGCGCCAGCAGCATCCAGGGGAATGAGCAGTTCTTC. Translation gives CASSIQGNEQFF.

The chain employs TRBV11-3 and TRBJ2-3; D is uncertain. V lost 6 bases and J 2 bases, leaving 3 bases between the germline ends. The CDR3 contains 11 residues. Germline V gene sequence: CDR1 SGHNT, CDR2 YENEEA. DNA of the CDR3: TGTGCCAGCAGAGACACAGATACGCAGTATTTT. This translates into CASRDTDTQYF.